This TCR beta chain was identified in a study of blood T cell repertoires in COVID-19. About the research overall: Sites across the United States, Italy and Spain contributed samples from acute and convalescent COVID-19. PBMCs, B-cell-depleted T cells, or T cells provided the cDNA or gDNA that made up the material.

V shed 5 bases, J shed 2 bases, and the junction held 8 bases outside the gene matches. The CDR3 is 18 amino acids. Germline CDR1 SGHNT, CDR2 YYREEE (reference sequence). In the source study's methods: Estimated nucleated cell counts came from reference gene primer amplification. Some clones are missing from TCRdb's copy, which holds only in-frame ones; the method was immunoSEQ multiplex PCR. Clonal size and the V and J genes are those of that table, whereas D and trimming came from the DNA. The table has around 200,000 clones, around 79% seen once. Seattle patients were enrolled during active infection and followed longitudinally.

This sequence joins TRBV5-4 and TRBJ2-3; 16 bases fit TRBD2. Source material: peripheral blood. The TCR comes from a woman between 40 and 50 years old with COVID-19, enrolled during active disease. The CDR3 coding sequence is TGTGCCAGCAGTACCGGGACTAGCGGGGGGGCGGTCACAGATACGCAGTATTTT. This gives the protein CASSTGTSGGAVTDTQYF.